This entry features one TCR beta chain sequence. The antigen is undetermined. After removal of 0 bases from V and 1 base from J, the junction contained 3 bases not matched to a gene. Per germline, CDR1 SGDLS and CDR2 YYNGEE. This CDR3 region has 17 residues. 60 Vbeta and 13 Jbeta primers were used in PCR. The repertoire was sequenced with immunoSEQ multiplex PCR; TCRdb's copy has only in-frame clones and lacks some. Found here are roughly 140,000 clones, about 72% of them singletons; the top ten hold approximately 2%. This sample stems from a study of cytomegalovirus exposure and HLA in healthy donors. Study findings and constraints: 164 TCR beta chains were listed as cytomegalovirus-associated. Earlier analysis yielded a pattern in which most TCR beta V segments were productive about 87% or about 30% of the time.

Sequencing input: PBMCs. This receptor was taken from a man in his forties in good health and CMV-seronegative. This rearrangement joins TRBV9 to TRBJ1-3; 11 bases line up with TRBD1. The CDR3 bases are TGTGCCAGCAGCGTAGGGGACAGGGGGTTTTCTGGAAACACCATATATTTT. Residues: CASSVGDRGFSGNTIYF. Based on the CDR3 plus reference TRBV9 and TRBJ1-3, the full variable domain is DSGVTQTPKHLITATGQRVTLRCSPRSGDLSVYWYQQSLDQGLQFLIQYYNGEERAKGNILERFSAQQFPDLHSELNLSSLELGDSALYFCASSVGDRGFSGNTIYFGEGSWLTVV.